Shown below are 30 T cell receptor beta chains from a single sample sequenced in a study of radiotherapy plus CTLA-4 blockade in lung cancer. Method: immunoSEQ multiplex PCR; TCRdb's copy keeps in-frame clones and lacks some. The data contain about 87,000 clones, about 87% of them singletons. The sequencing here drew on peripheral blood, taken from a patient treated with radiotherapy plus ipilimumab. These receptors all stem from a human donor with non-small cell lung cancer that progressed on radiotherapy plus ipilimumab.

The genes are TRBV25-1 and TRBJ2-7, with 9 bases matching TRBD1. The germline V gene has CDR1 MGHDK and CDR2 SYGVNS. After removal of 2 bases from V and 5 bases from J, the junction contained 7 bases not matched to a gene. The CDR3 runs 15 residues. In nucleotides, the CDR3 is TGTGCCAGCAGTGAACCCGGACAGGGGCACAACGAGCAGTACTTC. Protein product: CASSEPGQGHNEQYF.

CDR3 DNA sequence: TGCGCCAGCAGCCAAGGTGGGGGGGCAGGGTCCTACGAGCAGTACTTC. Amino acids: CASSQGGGAGSYEQYF. The chain has TRBV4-3 and TRBJ2-7, with D perhaps matching TRBD2 (7 bases). The germline V gene encodes CDR1 LGHNA and CDR2 YSLEER. Deletions cut 1 base from V and 1 base from J, with 14 bases between. The CDR3 loop spans 16 amino acids.

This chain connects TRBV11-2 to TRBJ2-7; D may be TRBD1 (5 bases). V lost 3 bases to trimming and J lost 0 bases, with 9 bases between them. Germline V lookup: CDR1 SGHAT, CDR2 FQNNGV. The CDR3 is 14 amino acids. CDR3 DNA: TGTGCCAGCAGCTTGCGACAGTCCTCCTACGAGCAGTACTTC. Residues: CASSLRQSSYEQYF.

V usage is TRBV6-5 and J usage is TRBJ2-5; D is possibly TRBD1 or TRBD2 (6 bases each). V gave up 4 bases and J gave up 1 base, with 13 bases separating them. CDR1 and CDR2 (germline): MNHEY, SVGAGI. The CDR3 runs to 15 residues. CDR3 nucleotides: TGTGCCAGCAGTTTTTCCGGGGGCCTCCAAGAGACCCAGTACTTC. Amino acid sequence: CASSFSGGLQETQYF.

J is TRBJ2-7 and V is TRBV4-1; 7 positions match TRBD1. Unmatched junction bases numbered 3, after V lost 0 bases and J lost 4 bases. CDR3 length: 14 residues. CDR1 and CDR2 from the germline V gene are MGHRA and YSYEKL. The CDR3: CASSQDRGFYEQYF. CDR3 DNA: TGCGCCAGCAGCCAAGACAGGGGGTTTTACGAGCAGTACTTC.

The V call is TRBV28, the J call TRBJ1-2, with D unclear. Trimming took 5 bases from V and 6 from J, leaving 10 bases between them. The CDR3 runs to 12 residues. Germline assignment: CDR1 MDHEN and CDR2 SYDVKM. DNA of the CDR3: TGTGCCAGCAGTACCGAGAGGGATGGCTACACCTTC. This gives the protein CASSTERDGYTF.

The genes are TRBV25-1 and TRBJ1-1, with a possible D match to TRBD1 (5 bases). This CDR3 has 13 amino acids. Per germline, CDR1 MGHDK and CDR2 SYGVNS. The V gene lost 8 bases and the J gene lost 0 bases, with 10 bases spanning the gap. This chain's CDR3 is CASRDGVNTEAFF. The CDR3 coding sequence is TGTGCCAGCCGGGACGGGGTGAACACTGAAGCTTTCTTT.

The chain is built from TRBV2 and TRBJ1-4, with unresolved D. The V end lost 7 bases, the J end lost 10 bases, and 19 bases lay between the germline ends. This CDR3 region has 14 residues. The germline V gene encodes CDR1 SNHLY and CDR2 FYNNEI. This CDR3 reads CASTPSREITKLFF. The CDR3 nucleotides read TGTGCCAGCACTCCCTCGAGGGAGATAACAAAACTGTTTTTT.

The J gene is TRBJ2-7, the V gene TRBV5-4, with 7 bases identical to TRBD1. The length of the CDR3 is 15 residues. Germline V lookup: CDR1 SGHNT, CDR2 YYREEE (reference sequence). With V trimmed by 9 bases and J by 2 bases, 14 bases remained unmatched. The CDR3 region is CAIEKKTGNTYEQYF. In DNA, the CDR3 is TGTGCCATTGAGAAGAAGACAGGGAATACCTACGAGCAGTACTTC.

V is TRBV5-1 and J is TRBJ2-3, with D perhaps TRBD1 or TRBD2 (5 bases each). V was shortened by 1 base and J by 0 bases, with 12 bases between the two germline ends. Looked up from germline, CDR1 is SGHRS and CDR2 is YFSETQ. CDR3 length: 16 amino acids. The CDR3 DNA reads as TGCGCCAGCAGCTTGTTACTGGGGGTGAGCACAGATACGCAGTATTTT. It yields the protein CASSLLLGVSTDTQYF. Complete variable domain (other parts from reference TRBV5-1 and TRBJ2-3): KAGVTQTPRYLIKTRGQQVTLSCSPISGHRSVSWYQQTPGQGLQFLFEYFSETQRNKGNFPGRFSGRQFSNSRSEMNVSTLELGDSALYLCASSLLLGVSTDTQYFGPGTRLTVL.

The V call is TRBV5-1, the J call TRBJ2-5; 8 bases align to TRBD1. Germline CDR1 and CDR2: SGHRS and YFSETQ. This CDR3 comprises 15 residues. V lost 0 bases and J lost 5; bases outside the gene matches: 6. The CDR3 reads CASSLAGTGRETQYF. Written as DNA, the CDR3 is TGCGCCAGCAGCTTGGCCGGGACAGGAAGGGAGACCCAGTACTTC.

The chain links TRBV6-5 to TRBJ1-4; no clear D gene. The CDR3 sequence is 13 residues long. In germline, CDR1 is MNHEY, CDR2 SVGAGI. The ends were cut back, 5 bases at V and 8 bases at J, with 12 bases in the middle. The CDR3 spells CASSPQAREKLFF. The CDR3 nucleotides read TGTGCCAGCAGTCCCCAGGCCAGGGAAAAACTGTTTTTT.

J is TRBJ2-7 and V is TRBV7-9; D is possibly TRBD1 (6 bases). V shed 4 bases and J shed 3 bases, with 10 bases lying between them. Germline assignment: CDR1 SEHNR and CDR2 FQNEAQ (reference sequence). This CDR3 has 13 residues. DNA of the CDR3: TGTGCCAGCAGCTCCCGGACAGACTACGAGCAGTACTTC. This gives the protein CASSSRTDYEQYF.

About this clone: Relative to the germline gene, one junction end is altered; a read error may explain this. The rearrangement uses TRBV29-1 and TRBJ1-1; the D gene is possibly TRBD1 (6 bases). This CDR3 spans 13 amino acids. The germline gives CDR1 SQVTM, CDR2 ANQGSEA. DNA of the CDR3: TGCGGCGTTGAAAACAGGGTGAACACTGAAGCTTTCTTT. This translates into CGVENRVNTEAFF.

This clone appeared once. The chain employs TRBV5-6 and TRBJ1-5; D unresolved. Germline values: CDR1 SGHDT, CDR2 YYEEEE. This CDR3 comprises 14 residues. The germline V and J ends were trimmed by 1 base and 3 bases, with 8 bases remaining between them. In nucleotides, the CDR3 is TGTGCCAGCAGCTTGTCTCAGAACAATCAGCCCCAGCATTTT. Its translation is CASSLSQNNQPQHF.

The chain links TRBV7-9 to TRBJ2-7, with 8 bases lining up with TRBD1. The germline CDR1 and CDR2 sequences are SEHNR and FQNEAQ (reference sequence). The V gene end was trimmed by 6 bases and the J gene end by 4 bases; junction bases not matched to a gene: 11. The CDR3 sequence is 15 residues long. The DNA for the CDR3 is TGTGCCAGCAGTTCCGAGGCAGGGGGCAGATACGAGCAGTACTTC. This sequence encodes CASSSEAGGRYEQYF.

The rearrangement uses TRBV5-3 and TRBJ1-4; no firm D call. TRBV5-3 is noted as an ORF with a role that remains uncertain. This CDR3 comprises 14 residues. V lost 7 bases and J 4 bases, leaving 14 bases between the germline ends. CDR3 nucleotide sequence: TGTGCCAGAGGAGAATGGGATAGTAATGAAAAACTGTTTTTT. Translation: CARGEWDSNEKLFF.

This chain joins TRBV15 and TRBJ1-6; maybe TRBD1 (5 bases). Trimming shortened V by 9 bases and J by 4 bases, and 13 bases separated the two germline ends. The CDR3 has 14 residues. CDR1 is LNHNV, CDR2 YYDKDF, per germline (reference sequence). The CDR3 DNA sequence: TGTGCCACTAGGGGTGGTCCGTATAATTCACCCCTCCACTTT. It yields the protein CATRGGPYNSPLHF.

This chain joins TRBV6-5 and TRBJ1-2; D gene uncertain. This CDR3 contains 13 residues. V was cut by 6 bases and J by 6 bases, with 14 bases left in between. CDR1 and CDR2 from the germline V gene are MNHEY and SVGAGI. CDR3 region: CASSPQAGNGYTF. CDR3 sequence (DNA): TGTGCCAGCAGCCCGCAGGCGGGTAATGGCTACACCTTC.

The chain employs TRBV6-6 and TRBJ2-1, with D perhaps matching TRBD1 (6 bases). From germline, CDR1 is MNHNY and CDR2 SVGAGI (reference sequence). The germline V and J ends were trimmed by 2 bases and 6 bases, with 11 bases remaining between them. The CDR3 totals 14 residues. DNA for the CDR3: TGTGCCAGCAGTTACGGTGAAGGGGGCAATGAGCAGTTCTTC. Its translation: CASSYGEGGNEQFF.

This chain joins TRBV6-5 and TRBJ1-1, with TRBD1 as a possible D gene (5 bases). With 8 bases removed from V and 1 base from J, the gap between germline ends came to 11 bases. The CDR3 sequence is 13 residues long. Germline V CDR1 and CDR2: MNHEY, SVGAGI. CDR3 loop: CASGGRENTEAFF. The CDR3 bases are TGTGCCAGCGGGGGACGGGAGAACACTGAAGCTTTCTTT.

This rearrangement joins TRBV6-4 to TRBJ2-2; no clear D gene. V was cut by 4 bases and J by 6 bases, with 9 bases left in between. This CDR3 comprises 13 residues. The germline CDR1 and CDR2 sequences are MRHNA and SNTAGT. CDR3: CASSVGEAGELFF. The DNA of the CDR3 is TGTGCCAGCAGTGTCGGTGAGGCCGGGGAGCTGTTTTTT.

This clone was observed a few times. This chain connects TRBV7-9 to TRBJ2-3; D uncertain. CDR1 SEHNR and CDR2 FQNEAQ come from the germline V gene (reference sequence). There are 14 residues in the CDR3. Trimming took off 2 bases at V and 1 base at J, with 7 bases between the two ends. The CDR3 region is CASSLWQGTDTQYF. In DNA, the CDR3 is TGTGCCAGCAGCTTATGGCAGGGCACAGATACGCAGTATTTT. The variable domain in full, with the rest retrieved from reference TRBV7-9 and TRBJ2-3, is DTGVSQNPRHKITKRGQNVTFRCDPISEHNRLYWYRQTLGQGPEFLTYFQNEAQLEKSRLLSDRFSAERPKGSFSTLEIQRTEQGDSAMYLCASSLWQGTDTQYFGPGTRLTVL.

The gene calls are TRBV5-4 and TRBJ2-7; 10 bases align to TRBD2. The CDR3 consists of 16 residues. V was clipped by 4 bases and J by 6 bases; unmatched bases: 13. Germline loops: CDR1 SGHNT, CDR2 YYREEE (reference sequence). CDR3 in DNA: TGTGCCAGCAGCAAAGGGACTAGCGTTCAATCAGGCGAGCAGTACTTC. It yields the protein CASSKGTSVQSGEQYF.

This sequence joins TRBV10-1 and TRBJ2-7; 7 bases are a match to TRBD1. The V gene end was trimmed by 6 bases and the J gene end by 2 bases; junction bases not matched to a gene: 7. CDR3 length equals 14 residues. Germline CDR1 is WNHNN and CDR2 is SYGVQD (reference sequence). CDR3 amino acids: CASSSGTAAYEQYF. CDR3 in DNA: TGCGCCAGCAGCTCTGGGACAGCAGCCTACGAGCAGTACTTC.

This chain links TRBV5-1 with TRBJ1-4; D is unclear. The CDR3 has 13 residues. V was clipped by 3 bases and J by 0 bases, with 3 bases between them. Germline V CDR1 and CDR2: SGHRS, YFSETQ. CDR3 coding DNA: TGCGCCAGCAGCTATGCAACTAATGAAAAACTGTTTTTT. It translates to CASSYATNEKLFF.

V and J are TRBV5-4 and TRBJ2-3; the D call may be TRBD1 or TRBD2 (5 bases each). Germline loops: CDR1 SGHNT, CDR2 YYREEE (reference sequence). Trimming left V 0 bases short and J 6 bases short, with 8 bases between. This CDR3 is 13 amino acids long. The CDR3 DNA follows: TGTGCCAGCAGCTTGGTGGGGGAGGATACGCAGTATTTT. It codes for CASSLVGEDTQYF.

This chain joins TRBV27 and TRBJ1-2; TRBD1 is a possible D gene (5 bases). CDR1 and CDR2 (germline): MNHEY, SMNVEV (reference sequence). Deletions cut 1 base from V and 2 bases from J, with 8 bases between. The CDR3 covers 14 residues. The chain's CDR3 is CASSLWGSNYGYTF. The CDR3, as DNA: TGTGCCAGCAGTTTATGGGGCAGCAACTATGGCTACACCTTC.

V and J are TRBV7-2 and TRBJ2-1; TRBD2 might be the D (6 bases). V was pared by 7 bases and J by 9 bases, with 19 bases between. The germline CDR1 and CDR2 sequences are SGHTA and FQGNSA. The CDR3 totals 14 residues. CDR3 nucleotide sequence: TGTGCCAGCACCACGAGGGCGGGGAGCAGTGAGCAGTTCTTC. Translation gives CASTTRAGSSEQFF. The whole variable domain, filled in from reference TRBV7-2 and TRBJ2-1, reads GAGVSQSPSNKVTEKGKDVELRCDPISGHTALYWYRQSLGQGLEFLIYFQGNSAPDKSGLPSDRFSAERTGGSVSTLTIQRTQQEDSAVYLCASTTRAGSSEQFFGPGTRLTVL.

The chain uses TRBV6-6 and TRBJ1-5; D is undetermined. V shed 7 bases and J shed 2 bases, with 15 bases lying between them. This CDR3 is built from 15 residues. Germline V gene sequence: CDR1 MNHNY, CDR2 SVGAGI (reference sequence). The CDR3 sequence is CASTRALGGNQPQHF. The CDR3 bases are TGTGCCAGCACCCGGGCCCTTGGGGGCAATCAGCCCCAGCATTTT.